This TCR beta chain comes out of a study of blood T cell repertoires in COVID-19. Background on the study: COVID-19 samples collected from the United States, Italy and Spain covered acute and convalescent phases. T cells, B-cell-depleted T cells, or PBMCs supplied cDNA or gDNA.

Germline CDR1 reads LNHNV; CDR2 reads YYDKDF (reference sequence). The CDR3 covers 14 residues. Trimming cost V 3 bases and J 1 base, with 10 bases left between them. This clone was seen a single time. In the authors' workflow: Amplification from reference gene primers served as the basis for estimated nucleated cell counts. Profiling relied on immunoSEQ multiplex PCR, and the TCRdb table lists in-frame clones only, not all of them. That table supplies the V and J calls and clone size; D and trimming were determined from the DNA. Here the sample spans 200,000 to 250,000 clones, 85% to 90% being singletons.

The receptor was derived from a young man with active or convalescent COVID-19. V gene TRBV15 combines with J gene TRBJ2-7; D possibly corresponds to TRBD2 (6 bases). The sample taken for sequencing was peripheral blood. As DNA, the CDR3 is TGTGCCACCAGCAGCGGAGGGTCGTCCTACGAGCAGTACTTC. Amino acid sequence: CATSSGGSSYEQYF.